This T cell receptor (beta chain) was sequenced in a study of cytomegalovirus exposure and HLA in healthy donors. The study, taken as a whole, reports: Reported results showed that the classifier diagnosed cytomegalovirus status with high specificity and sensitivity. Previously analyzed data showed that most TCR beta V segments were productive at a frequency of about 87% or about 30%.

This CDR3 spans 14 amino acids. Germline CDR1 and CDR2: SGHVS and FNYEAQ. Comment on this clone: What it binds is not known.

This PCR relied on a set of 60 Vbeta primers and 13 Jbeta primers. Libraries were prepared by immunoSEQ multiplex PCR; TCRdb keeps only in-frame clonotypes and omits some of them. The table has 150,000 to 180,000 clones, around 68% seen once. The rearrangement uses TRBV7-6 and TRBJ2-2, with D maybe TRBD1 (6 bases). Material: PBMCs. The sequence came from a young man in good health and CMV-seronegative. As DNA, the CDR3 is TGTGCGGCCCGCCGGGACACGAACACCGGGGAGCTGTTTTTT. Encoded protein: CAARRDTNTGELFF.